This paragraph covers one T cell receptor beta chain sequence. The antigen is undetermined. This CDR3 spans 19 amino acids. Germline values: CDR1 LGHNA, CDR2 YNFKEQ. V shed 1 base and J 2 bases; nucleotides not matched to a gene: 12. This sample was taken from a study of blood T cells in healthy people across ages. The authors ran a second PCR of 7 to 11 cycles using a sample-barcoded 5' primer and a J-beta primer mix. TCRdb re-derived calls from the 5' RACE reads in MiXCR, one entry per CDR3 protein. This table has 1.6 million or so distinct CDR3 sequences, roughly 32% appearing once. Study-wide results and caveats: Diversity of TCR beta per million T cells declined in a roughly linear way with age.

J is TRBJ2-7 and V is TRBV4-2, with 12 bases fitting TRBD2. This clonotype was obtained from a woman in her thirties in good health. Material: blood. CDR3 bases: TGTGCCAGCAGCCAAGGACCCGTGACTAGCGGGGGCCTACCCTACGAGCAGTACTTC. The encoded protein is CASSQGPVTSGGLPYEQYF.